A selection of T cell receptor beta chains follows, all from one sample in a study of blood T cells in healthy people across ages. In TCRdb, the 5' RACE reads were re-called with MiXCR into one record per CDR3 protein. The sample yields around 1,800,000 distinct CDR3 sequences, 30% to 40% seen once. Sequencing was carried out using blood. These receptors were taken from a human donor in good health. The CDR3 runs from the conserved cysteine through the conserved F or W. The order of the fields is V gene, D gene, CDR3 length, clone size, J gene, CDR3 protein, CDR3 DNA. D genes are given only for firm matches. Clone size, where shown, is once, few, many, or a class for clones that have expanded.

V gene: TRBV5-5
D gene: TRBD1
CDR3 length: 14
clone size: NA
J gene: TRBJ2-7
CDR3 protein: CASIPGQRGYEQYF
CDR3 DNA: TGTGCCAGCATCCCGGGACAGAGAGGCTACGAGCAGTACTTC

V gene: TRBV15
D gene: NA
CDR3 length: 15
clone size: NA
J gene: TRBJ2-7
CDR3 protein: CATSRDIQEPYEQYF
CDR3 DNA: TGTGCCACCAGCAGAGATATCCAGGAGCCCTACGAGCAGTACTTC

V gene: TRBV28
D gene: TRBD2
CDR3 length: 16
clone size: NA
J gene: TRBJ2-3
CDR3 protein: CASSFSGTRITDTQYF
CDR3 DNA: TGTGCCAGCAGTTTCAGCGGGACTCGAATCACAGATACGCAGTATTTT

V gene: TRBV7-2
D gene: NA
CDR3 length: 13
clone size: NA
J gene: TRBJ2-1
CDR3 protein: CASSFRWGNEQFF
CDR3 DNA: TGTGCCAGCAGCTTCCGGTGGGGAAATGAGCAGTTCTTC

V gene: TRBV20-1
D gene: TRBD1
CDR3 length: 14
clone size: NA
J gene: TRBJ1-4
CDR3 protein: CSADPGQGDEKLFF
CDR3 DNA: TGCAGTGCAGACCCGGGACAGGGGGACGAAAAACTGTTTTTT

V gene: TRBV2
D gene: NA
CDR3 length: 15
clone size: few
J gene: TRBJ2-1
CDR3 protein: CASSAARASYNEQFF
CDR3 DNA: TGTGCCAGCAGTGCCGCTCGGGCTTCCTACAATGAGCAGTTCTTC

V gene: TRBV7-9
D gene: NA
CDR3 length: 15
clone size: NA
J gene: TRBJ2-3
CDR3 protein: CASSPPGRDTDTQYF
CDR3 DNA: TGTGCCAGCAGCCCCCCAGGGCGAGACACAGATACGCAGTATTTT

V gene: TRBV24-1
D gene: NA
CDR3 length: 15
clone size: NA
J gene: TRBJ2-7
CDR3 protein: CATSDLKGSPYEQYF
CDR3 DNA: TGTGCCACCAGTGATTTGAAGGGCAGCCCCTACGAGCAGTACTTC

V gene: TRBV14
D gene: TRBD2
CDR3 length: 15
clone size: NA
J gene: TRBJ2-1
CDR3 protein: CASSRSGGRYNEQFF
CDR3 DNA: TGTGCCAGCAGCCGTAGCGGGGGGAGATACAATGAGCAGTTCTTC

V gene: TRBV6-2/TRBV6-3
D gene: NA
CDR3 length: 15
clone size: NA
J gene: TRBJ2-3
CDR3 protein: CASSYGLLNTDTQYF
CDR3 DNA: TGTGCCAGCAGTTACGGTCTTTTAAACACAGATACGCAGTATTTT

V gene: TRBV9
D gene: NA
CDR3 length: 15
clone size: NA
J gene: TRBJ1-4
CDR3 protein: CASSPHPATNEKRFF
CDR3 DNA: TGTGCCAGCAGCCCCCACCCAGCAACTAATGAAAAACGGTTTTTT

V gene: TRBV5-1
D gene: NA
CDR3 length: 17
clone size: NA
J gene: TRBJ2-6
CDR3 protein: CASSLAGSSSGANVLTF
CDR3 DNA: TGCGCCAGCAGCTTGGCCGGCAGCTCCTCTGGGGCCAACGTCCTGACTTTC

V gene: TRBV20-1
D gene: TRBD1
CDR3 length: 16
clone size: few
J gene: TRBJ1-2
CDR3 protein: CSAREVGQALSYGYTF
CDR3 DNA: TGCAGTGCTAGAGAGGTGGGACAGGCCCTAAGCTATGGCTACACCTTC

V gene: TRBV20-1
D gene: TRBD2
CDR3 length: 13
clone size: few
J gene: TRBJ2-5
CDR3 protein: CSAFWRGQETQYF
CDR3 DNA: TGCAGTGCTTTCTGGCGGGGGCAAGAGACCCAGTACTTC

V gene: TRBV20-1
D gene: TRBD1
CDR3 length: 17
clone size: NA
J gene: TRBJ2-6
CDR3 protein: CSAIGQETSSGANVLTF
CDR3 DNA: TGCAGTGCTATCGGACAGGAGACATCCTCTGGGGCCAACGTCCTGACTTTC

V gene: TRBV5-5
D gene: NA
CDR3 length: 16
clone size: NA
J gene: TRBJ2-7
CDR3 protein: CASSFSLGARGYEQYF
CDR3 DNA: TGTGCCAGCAGCTTTTCGCTTGGCGCTAGGGGATACGAGCAGTACTTC

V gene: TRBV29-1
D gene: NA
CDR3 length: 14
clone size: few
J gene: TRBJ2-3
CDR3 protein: CSVGVQASTDTQYF
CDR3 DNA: TGCAGCGTTGGTGTCCAGGCCTCCACAGATACGCAGTATTTT

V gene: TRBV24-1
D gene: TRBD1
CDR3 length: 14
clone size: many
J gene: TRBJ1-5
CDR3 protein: CATSEGQGNQPQHF
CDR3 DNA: TGTGCCACCAGTGAGGGACAGGGGAATCAGCCCCAGCATTTT

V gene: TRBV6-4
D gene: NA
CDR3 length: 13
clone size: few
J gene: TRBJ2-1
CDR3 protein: CASSDSQRNEQFF
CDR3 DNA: TGTGCCAGCAGTGACTCTCAGCGCAATGAGCAGTTCTTC

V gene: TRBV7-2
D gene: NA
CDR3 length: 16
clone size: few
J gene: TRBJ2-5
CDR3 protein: CASSLVGTVPEETQYF
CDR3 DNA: TGTGCCAGCAGCTTGGTGGGGACGGTACCTGAAGAGACCCAGTACTTC

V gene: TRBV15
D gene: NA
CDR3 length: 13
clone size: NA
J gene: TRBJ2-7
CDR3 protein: CATSRKNRAEQYF
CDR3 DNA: TGTGCCACCAGCAGAAAGAACAGGGCCGAGCAGTACTTC

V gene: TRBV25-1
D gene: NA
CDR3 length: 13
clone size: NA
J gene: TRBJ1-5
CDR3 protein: CASSDFGNQPQHF
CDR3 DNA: TGTGCCAGCAGTGACTTTGGCAATCAGCCCCAGCATTTT

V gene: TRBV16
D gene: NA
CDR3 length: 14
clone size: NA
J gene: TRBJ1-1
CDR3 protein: CASSQYLQNTEAFF
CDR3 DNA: TGTGCCAGCAGCCAATATTTACAGAACACTGAAGCTTTCTTT

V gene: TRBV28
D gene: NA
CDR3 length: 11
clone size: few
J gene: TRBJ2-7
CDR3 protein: CASADNYEQYF
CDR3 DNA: TGTGCCAGCGCAGATAACTACGAGCAGTACTTC

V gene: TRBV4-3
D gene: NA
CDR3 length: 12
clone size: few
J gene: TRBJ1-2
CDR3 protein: CASSQAPYGYTF
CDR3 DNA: TGCGCCAGCAGCCAAGCCCCTTATGGCTACACCTTC

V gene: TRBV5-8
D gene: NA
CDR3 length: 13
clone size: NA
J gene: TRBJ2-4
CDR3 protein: CASRLVGANIQYF
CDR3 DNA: TGTGCCAGCAGACTTGTTGGGGCTAACATTCAGTACTTC

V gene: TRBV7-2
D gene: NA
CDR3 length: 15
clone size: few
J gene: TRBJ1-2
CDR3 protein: CASSPRARGHYGYTF
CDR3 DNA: TGTGCCAGCAGCCCGAGGGCCAGGGGCCACTATGGCTACACCTTC

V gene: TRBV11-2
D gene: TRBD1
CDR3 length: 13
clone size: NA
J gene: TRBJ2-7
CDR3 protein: CASSPRDSREQYF
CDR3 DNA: TGTGCCAGCAGCCCCCGGGACAGCCGAGAGCAGTACTTC